This TCR beta chain was captured in a study of blood T cell repertoires in COVID-19. TCRdb's table, derived via immunoSEQ multiplex PCR, lists solely in-frame clones and lacks some. The data show roughly 250,000 clones, with approximately 83% seen just once and about 4.1% held by the top ten. CDR1 is SGHRS and CDR2 is YFSETQ in the germline V gene. V lost 4 bases, J lost 9 bases, and 6 bases stayed unmatched. CDR3 length: 12 amino acids. The rearrangement uses TRBV5-1 and TRBJ2-7, with 8 bases fitting TRBD1. The clonotype originates from a woman aged 30 to 39 who had recovered from COVID-19. Input material: PBMCs or T cells enriched from blood (not recorded which). The CDR3 DNA follows: TGCGCCAGCAGCCCGACAGGGGAAGGGCAGTACTTC. Translated: CASSPTGEGQYF.